These T cell receptor beta chains were read from a single sample in a study of T cell responses to AZD1222 COVID-19 vaccine. Assay: immunoSEQ multiplex PCR; the TCRdb copy retains only in-frame clones and omits some. The sample carries around 69,000 clones, about 88% recorded once. The sample was peripheral blood, taken on day 0 of AZD1222 vaccination. These receptors originate from an adult in good health. CDR3s include the opening cysteine and the closing phenylalanine or tryptophan.

j_gene | len | v_gene | CDR3aa
TRBJ2-2 | 16 | TRBV5-5 | CASSTGGVGNTGELFF
TRBJ1-6 | 13 | TRBV10-3 | CAITPALDSPLHF
TRBJ2-3 | 16 | TRBV24-1 | CATSDPVAGGMDTQYF
TRBJ1-5 | 13 | TRBV19 | CASSTIGGMAQHF
TRBJ2-2 | 17 | TRBV6-1 | CASSEGTARQTAGELFF
TRBJ2-2 | 16 | TRBV28 | CASRPRSRLQTGELFF
TRBJ1-3 | 18 | TRBV18 | CASSSIPPGTSSGNTIYF
TRBJ2-2 | 15 | TRBV5-1 | CASSLSRAGTGELFF
TRBJ2-7 | 13 | TRBV9 | CASSPLQGGEQYF
TRBJ1-1 | 14 | TRBV19 | CASTTDRASTEAFF
TRBJ1-5 | 13 | TRBV19 | CASSIGTTQPQHF
TRBJ2-1 | 16 | TRBV11-2 | CASSLIRDHSYNEQFF
TRBJ2-1 | 20 | TRBV27 | CASRPFYRDRGTEEYNEQFF
TRBJ2-5 | 14 | TRBV19 | CASSIGGGRATQYF
TRBJ1-3 | 13 | TRBV2 | CASSVREGDTIYF
TRBJ1-2 | 13 | TRBV6-4 | CASSSQGSGGYTF
TRBJ1-2 | 12 | TRBV12-3/TRBV12-4 | CASSPGRYGYTF
TRBJ1-2 | 14 | TRBV6-5 | CASRNFGGSYGYTF
TRBJ2-7 | 14 | TRBV7-2 | CASSLSPSSYEQYF
TRBJ2-3 | 14 | TRBV11-2 | CASSPGTVGDTQYF
TRBJ2-3 | 16 | TRBV5-1 | CASSPRDRTHTDTQYF
TRBJ2-1 | 15 | TRBV5-5 | CASSPGQASYNEQFF
TRBJ2-7 | 14 | TRBV29-1 | CSVGLLAGVEGQYF
TRBJ1-3 | 14 | TRBV7-3 | CASSLGGEGNTIYF
TRBJ2-3 | 15 | TRBV7-3 | CASSSSSGSTDTQYF
TRBJ2-5 | 15 | TRBV2 | CASSDLAGGFETQYF
TRBJ1-3 | 15 | TRBV18 | CASSPPHGSGNTIYF
TRBJ2-2 | 14 | TRBV19 | CASTSGVNTGELFF
TRBJ1-2 | 15 | TRBV18 | CASSPGGGNFYGYTF
TRBJ2-1 | 14 | TRBV7-9 | CASSLLGEANEQFF
TRBJ1-1 | 13 | TRBV5-1 | CASSVERDTEAFF
TRBJ2-7 | 8 | TRBV2 | CANYEQYF
TRBJ2-3 | 17 | TRBV5-1 | CASSARLLAGGTDTQYF
TRBJ2-1 | 14 | TRBV7-2 | CASSLAPGYNEQFF
TRBJ2-6 | 14 | TRBV10-3 | CAIRTESGANVLTF
TRBJ2-5 | 14 | TRBV6-5 | CASSYTGGWETQYF
TRBJ1-3 | 15 | TRBV15 | CATSSIEGAGNTIYF
TRBJ2-1 | 16 | TRBV7-9 | CASSFYGAGRVNEQFF
TRBJ2-1 | 12 | TRBV30 | CAWSNLGLAKFF
TRBJ1-1 | 13 | TRBV9 | CASSPGLSPEAFF
TRBJ1-6 | 15 | TRBV5-4 | CASSFGQLNNSPLHF
TRBJ2-3 | 11 | TRBV2 | CASGRTDTQYF
TRBJ1-1 | 14 | TRBV28 | CASSGGGVGTEAFF
TRBJ1-1 | 14 | TRBV2 | CASSPSEGTVEAFF
TRBJ1-4 | 15 | TRBV6-5 | CASSYSGRENEKLFF
TRBJ2-7 | 17 | TRBV28 | CASSFGQGLDFRYEQYF
TRBJ2-3 | 15 | TRBV7-2 | CASSLDSGSVDTQYF
TRBJ2-3 | 16 | TRBV25-1 | CASSGSGSPHTDTQYF
TRBJ2-3 | 14 | TRBV10-2 | CASSDYIAADTQYF
TRBJ2-2 | 14 | TRBV19 | CASDGGGDTGELFF
TRBJ2-6 | 17 | TRBV2 | CASNPWGTGSGANVLTF
TRBJ1-3 | 15 | TRBV19 | CASSIGRSAGNTIYF
TRBJ1-1 | 13 | TRBV10-3 | CAITLGQDTEAFF
TRBJ1-2 | 15 | TRBV5-4 | CASSSRDRPLGGYTF
TRBJ1-1 | 12 | TRBV19 | CASSTRGGRAFF